Listed below are T cell receptor beta chains from one sample, sequenced in a study of T cells in Graves' hyperthyroidism and ophthalmopathy. TCRdb called the multiplex PCR reads again in MiXCR, with one record for every CDR3 protein. This table holds hundreds of thousands of distinct CDR3 sequences, over 15% found once. Sequencing was done on a sample of blood. Source of these receptors: a woman aged 18-29 years with Graves' hyperthyroidism. Both conserved end residues are part of each CDR3. The D gene is left open where the match is weak. Some rows mark clone size as missing; the rest say once, few, many or name a class of expanded clone.

>TRBJ2-7|TRBD1|TRBV4-1|few
CASSRVRGQYEQYF
TGCGCCAGCAGCCGAGTGAGGGGGCAATACGAGCAGTACTTC
>TRBJ2-7|.|TRBV6-2/TRBV6-3|.
CASSYGRISYEQYF
TGTGCCAGCAGTTACGGTAGAATCTCCTACGAGCAGTACTTC
>TRBJ2-5|TRBD1|TRBV20-1|many
CSARAGTGGETQYF
TGCAGTGCTAGGGCAGGGACAGGGGGAGAGACCCAGTACTTC
>TRBJ2-3|TRBD2|TRBV7-9|.
CASSFGLAGVDTQYF
TGTGCCAGCAGTTTCGGACTAGCGGGTGTGGATACGCAGTATTTT
>TRBJ1-2|.|TRBV28|many
CASALGGGRLTTYGYTF
TGTGCCAGCGCCTTAGGAGGGGGACGTCTAACTACATACGGCTACACCTTC
>TRBJ1-5|.|TRBV2|many
CASSEQPLSNQPQHF
TGTGCCAGCAGTGAACAGCCACTTAGCAATCAGCCCCAGCATTTT
>TRBJ2-3|.|TRBV19|.
CASSIGPGNPPPDTQYF
TGTGCCAGTAGTATAGGACCCGGAAATCCCCCGCCAGATACGCAGTATTTT
>TRBJ1-2|.|TRBV2|many
CASSDQGEWYGYTF
TGTGCCAGCAGTGACCAGGGAGAGTGGTATGGCTACACCTTC
>TRBJ2-5|.|TRBV3-1|few
CASSQVYPPETQYF
TGTGCCAGCAGCCAAGTTTACCCTCCAGAGACCCAGTACTTC
>TRBJ2-3|.|TRBV13|many
CASSRATRGTDTQYF
TGTGCCAGCAGCCGGGCTACTAGAGGCACAGATACGCAGTATTTT
>TRBJ2-7|TRBD2|TRBV7-2|many
CASSLLGGGSEQYF
TGTGCCAGCAGCTTATTGGGCGGGGGTAGCGAGCAGTACTTC
>TRBJ2-7|.|TRBV15|.
CATSREPDSSYEQYF
TGTGCCACCAGCAGAGAACCGGACAGCAGCTACGAGCAGTACTTC
>TRBJ2-5|TRBD2|TRBV5-1|.
CASSPSGGRETQYF
TGCGCCAGCAGTCCAAGCGGGGGAAGGGAGACCCAGTACTTC
>TRBJ1-2|TRBD1|TRBV11-2|.
CAGSLVRGQNGYTF
TGTGCCGGCAGCTTAGTCAGGGGGCAAAATGGCTACACCTTC
>TRBJ1-2|.|TRBV27|.
CASSLSPRGYGYTF
TGTGCCAGCAGTTTATCCCCCCGGGGCTATGGCTACACCTTC
>TRBJ1-2|.|TRBV6-1|.
CASSEQWYGYTF
TGTGCCAGCAGTGAACAGTGGTATGGCTACACCTTC
>TRBJ2-2|TRBD1|TRBV18|few
CASSPKDRATGELFF
TGTGCCAGCTCACCCAAGGACAGGGCCACCGGGGAGCTGTTTTTT
>TRBJ1-2|.|TRBV10-1|few
CASSESGTTYGYTF
TGCGCCAGCAGTGAGTCCGGGACAACCTATGGCTACACCTTC
>TRBJ2-3|TRBD2|TRBV4-1|few
CASMREGTDTQYF
TGCGCCAGCATGCGGGAGGGCACAGATACGCAGTATTTT
>TRBJ1-1|.|TRBV18|few
CASSVKGGADTEAFF
TGTGCCAGCTCAGTCAAAGGAGGGGCGGACACTGAAGCTTTCTTT
>TRBJ2-7|TRBD2|TRBV10-3|few
CATVEREGYYEQYF
TGTGCCACCGTTGAGCGGGAGGGGTACTACGAGCAGTACTTC
>TRBJ1-2|TRBD1|TRBV6-1|many
CASSDRGQGVGGYTF
TGTGCCAGCAGCGATAGAGGACAGGGGGTAGGCGGCTACACCTTC
>TRBJ1-1|.|TRBV6-2/TRBV6-3|many
CASSYSPGMNTEAFF
TGTGCCAGCAGTTACTCTCCAGGGATGAACACTGAAGCTTTCTTT
>TRBJ2-7|.|TRBV28|many
CASKPRGLPYEQYF
TGTGCCAGCAAACCCCGGGGCTTACCCTACGAGCAGTACTTC
>TRBJ2-1|TRBD2|TRBV10-3|.
CAISEGTSGYNEQFF
TGTGCCATCAGTGAGGGGACTAGCGGTTACAATGAGCAGTTCTTC
>TRBJ1-1|.|TRBV7-2|.
CASGKDSLNTEAFF
TGTGCCAGCGGGAAAGACAGCCTAAACACTGAAGCTTTCTTT
>TRBJ2-6|.|TRBV28|many
CASSSQGHGLGSGANVLTF
TGTGCCAGCAGTTCCCAAGGACACGGGCTAGGCTCTGGGGCCAACGTCCTGACTTTC
>TRBJ2-1|TRBD2|TRBV5-1|many
CASSDGGGTVNEQFF
TGCGCCAGCAGTGACGGCGGGGGTACGGTTAATGAGCAGTTCTTC
>TRBJ1-1|.|TRBV15|many
CATSRDVGSANTEAFF
TGTGCCACCAGCAGAGATGTGGGTTCGGCGAACACTGAAGCTTTCTTT
>TRBJ2-5|TRBD2|TRBV20-1|.
CSARVRTSGRAWEETQYF
TGCAGTGCTAGAGTTCGGACTAGCGGGAGGGCCTGGGAAGAGACCCAGTACTTC
>TRBJ1-4|TRBD1|TRBV15|many
CATSRGTGTGEKLFF
TGTGCCACCAGCAGAGGGACAGGGACGGGTGAAAAACTGTTTTTT
>TRBJ1-1|.|TRBV6-1|few
CASYLGLEAFF
TGTGCCAGTTACCTCGGGTTGGAAGCTTTCTTT
>TRBJ1-1|.|TRBV2|many
CASSEDLRALTEAFF
TGTGCCAGCAGTGAAGACCTGAGGGCCCTCACTGAAGCTTTCTTT
>TRBJ2-1|.|TRBV30|many
CAWSPWWDNEQFF
TGTGCCTGGAGCCCCTGGTGGGACAATGAGCAGTTCTTC
>TRBJ2-5|.|TRBV20-1|few
CSARIRGRETQYF
TGCAGTGCTAGGATCAGGGGTCGAGAGACCCAGTACTTC
>TRBJ2-5|TRBD1|TRBV19|.
CASSNPGTGGETQYF
TGTGCCAGTAGTAACCCCGGGACAGGGGGAGAGACCCAGTACTTC
>TRBJ2-7|TRBD1|TRBV12-3/TRBV12-4|.
CASSLGDRAPEQYF
TGTGCCAGCAGTTTGGGAGACAGGGCCCCCGAGCAGTACTTC
>TRBJ2-2|TRBD2|TRBV24-1|.
CATSDLAGGDTGELFF
TGTGCCACCAGTGACTTAGCGGGGGGTGACACCGGGGAGCTGTTTTTT
>TRBJ2-3|.|TRBV7-8|many
CASSSYRDTTDTQYF
TGTGCCAGCAGCTCCTACAGGGATACCACAGATACGCAGTATTTT
>TRBJ2-7|.|TRBV6-5|.
CASSYGLGPYEQYF
TGTGCCAGCAGTTACGGTTTGGGTCCCTACGAGCAGTACTTC
>TRBJ1-5|.|TRBV19|.
CASSISGGQPQHF
TGTGCCAGTAGTATTTCGGGGGGACAGCCCCAGCATTTT
>TRBJ1-1|.|TRBV30|many
CAWSMKGLLYTEAFF
TGTGCCTGGAGCATGAAGGGGCTATTATACACTGAAGCTTTCTTT
>TRBJ2-1|.|TRBV11-2|many
CASLASTEQFF
TGTGCCAGTTTAGCGTCAACTGAGCAGTTCTTC
>TRBJ2-1|.|TRBV7-2|many
CASSSAAGAGRNEQFF
TGTGCCAGCAGCTCCGCTGCCGGGGCAGGGAGGAATGAGCAGTTCTTC
>TRBJ1-4|TRBD1|TRBV27|few
CASSPLGTGTEKLFF
TGTGCCAGCAGTCCCCTCGGGACAGGGACTGAAAAACTGTTTTTT
>TRBJ1-6|.|TRBV20-1|few
CSAPGQFNSPLHF
TGCAGTGCCCCCGGACAGTTTAATTCACCCCTCCACTTT
>TRBJ1-5|.|TRBV10-2|.
CASSEGAGGQPQHF
TGCGCCAGCAGTGAAGGGGCAGGTGGACAGCCCCAGCATTTT
>TRBJ2-1|.|TRBV28|many
CASSLGTDYNEQFF
TGTGCCAGCAGTTTAGGGACGGACTACAATGAGCAGTTCTTC
>TRBJ2-7|.|TRBV18|few
CASSPRAWETYEQYF
TGTGCCAGCTCACCGCGGGCGTGGGAGACCTACGAGCAGTACTTC
>TRBJ1-5|.|TRBV28|many
CASSFLGRVSNQPQHF
TGTGCCAGCAGTTTCTTGGGGAGAGTTAGCAATCAGCCCCAGCATTTT
>TRBJ2-7|TRBD2|TRBV20-1|.
CSARDRTSYEQYF
TGCAGTGCTAGAGATAGGACTAGCTACGAGCAGTACTTC
>TRBJ2-1|.|TRBV24-1|many
CATSDFGTTPGQFF
TGTGCCACCAGTGATTTTGGGACAACCCCCGGGCAGTTCTTC
>TRBJ1-2|.|TRBV6-2/TRBV6-3|few
CASSYSMEVLPRYTF
TGTGCCAGCAGTTACTCGATGGAGGTACTTCCACGCTACACCTTC
>TRBJ2-7|.|TRBV2|many
CASSEEGEQYF
TGTGCCAGCAGTGAAGAGGGTGAGCAGTACTTC